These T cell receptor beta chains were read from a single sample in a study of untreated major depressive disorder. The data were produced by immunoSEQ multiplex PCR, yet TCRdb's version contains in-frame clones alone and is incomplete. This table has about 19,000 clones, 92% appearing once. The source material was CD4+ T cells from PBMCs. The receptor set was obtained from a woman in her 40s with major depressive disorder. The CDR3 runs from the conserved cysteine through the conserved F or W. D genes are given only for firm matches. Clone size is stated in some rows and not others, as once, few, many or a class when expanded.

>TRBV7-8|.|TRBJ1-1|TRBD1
CASSIAGQISPAEAFF
TGTGCCAGCAGCATCGCGGGACAGATCAGTCCCGCTGAAGCTTTCTTT
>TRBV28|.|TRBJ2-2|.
CASSLTVGELFF
TGTGCCAGCAGTTTAACGGTTGGGGAGCTGTTTTTT
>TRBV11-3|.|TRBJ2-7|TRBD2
CASTSGGLAGPEKSYEQYF
TGTGCCAGCACCTCCGGGGGACTAGCGGGGCCTGAAAAGTCCTACGAGCAGTACTTC
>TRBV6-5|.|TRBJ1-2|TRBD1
CASSRRGQENYGYTF
TGTGCCAGCAGCCGACGGGGACAGGAGAACTATGGCTACACCTTC
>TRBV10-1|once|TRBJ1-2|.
CASSEPPGLNGYTF
TGCGCCAGCAGCGAACCCCCAGGGCTGAATGGCTACACCTTC
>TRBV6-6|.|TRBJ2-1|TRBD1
CATLQGASYNEQFF
TGTGCCACCTTACAGGGGGCATCCTACAATGAGCAGTTCTTC
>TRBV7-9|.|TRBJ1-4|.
CASSSNPNSEKLFF
TGTGCCAGCAGCTCCAATCCCAATTCTGAAAAACTGTTTTTT
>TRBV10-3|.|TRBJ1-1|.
CAISGRDGTEAFF
TGTGCCATCAGTGGCAGGGATGGCACTGAAGCTTTCTTT
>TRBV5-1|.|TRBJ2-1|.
CASSLREQPDEQFF
TGCGCCAGCAGCTTGCGGGAGCAGCCCGATGAGCAGTTCTTC
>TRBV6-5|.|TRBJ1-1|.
CASSYSSRKARTEAFF
TGTGCCAGCAGTTACTCAAGTAGGAAGGCGAGGACTGAAGCTTTCTTT
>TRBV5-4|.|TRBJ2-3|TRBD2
CASRARTSGRVADTQYF
TGTGCCAGCCGAGCCAGGACTAGCGGGAGGGTGGCAGATACGCAGTATTTT
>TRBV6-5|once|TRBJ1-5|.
CASSLGFYSNQPQHF
TGTGCCAGCAGTTTAGGATTCTATAGCAATCAGCCCCAGCATTTT
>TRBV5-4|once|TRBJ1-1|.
CASSTTNQGAEAFF
TGTGCCAGCAGCACAACGAATCAGGGAGCTGAAGCTTTCTTT
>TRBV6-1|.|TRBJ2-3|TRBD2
CASSGTSGGPVADTQYF
TGTGCCAGCAGTGGGACTAGCGGGGGGCCGGTGGCAGATACGCAGTATTTT
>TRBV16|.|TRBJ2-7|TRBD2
CASSQSTSGNVYF
TGTGCCAGCAGCCAATCCACTAGCGGGAACGTGTACTTC
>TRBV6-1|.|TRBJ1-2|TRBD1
CASSEAKGAGYGYTF
TGTGCCAGCAGTGAAGCAAAGGGGGCTGGGTATGGCTACACCTTC
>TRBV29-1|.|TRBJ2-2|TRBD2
CSVGPSGTGELFF
TGCAGCGTTGGGCCTAGCGGCACCGGGGAGCTGTTTTTT
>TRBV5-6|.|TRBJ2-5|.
CASSLTGETQYF
TGTGCCAGCAGCCTCACAGGGGAGACCCAGTACTTC
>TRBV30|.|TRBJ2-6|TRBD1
CAWSVTTGGGALTF
TGTGCCTGGAGTGTCACCACAGGGGGAGGCGCCCTGACTTTC
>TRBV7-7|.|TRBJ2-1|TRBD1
CASSLVGTGGDEQFF
TGTGCTAGCAGCTTAGTCGGGACAGGGGGCGATGAGCAGTTCTTC
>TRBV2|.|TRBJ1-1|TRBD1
CASSGQGSPGAFF
TGTGCCAGCAGTGGACAGGGGAGCCCGGGAGCTTTCTTT
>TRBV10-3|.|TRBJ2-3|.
CAIQPSSTDTQYF
TGTGCCATCCAGCCCTCTAGCACAGATACGCAGTATTTT
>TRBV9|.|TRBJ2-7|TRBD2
CASSVVSGGGSEQYF
TGTGCCAGCAGCGTAGTGAGCGGGGGGGGATCCGAGCAGTACTTC
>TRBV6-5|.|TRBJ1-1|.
CASRLGRERSTEAFF
TGTGCCAGCCGCTTAGGGAGGGAGCGGAGCACTGAAGCTTTCTTT
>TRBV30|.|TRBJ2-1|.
CALRPAGLYEQFF
TGTGCCTTAAGACCCGCGGGGTTATATGAGCAGTTCTTC
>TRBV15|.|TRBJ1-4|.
CATSREIATNEKLFF
TGTGCCACCAGCAGAGAAATAGCAACTAATGAAAAACTGTTTTTT
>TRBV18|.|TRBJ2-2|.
CASSPTTGQNTGELFF
TGTGCCAGCTCCCCTACCACAGGACAGAACACCGGGGAGCTGTTTTTT
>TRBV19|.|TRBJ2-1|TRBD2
CASIKASGYNEQFF
TGTGCCAGTATCAAGGCTAGCGGTTACAATGAGCAGTTCTTC
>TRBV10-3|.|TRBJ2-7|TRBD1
CAIRGQGIYEQYF
TGTGCCATCAGGGGACAGGGGATCTACGAGCAGTACTTC
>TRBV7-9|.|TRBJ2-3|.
CASSLAGAGDTQYF
TGTGCCAGCAGCTTAGCAGGAGCCGGAGATACGCAGTATTTT
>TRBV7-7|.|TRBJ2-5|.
CASSLGPSGETQYF
TGTGCTAGCAGCTTAGGCCCTTCGGGGGAGACCCAGTACTTC
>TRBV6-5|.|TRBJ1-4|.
CASSYGVGEKLFF
TGTGCCAGCAGTTACGGAGTAGGGGAAAAACTGTTTTTT
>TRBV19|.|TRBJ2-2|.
CASSPRNTGELFF
TGTGCCAGTAGTCCGCGTAACACCGGGGAGCTGTTTTTT
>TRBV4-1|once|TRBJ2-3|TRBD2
CASSQEWIEAGGFGDTQYF
TGCGCCAGCAGCCAAGAATGGATCGAGGCGGGAGGGTTCGGAGATACGCAGTATTTT
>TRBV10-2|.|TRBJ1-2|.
CASSESTRRLGGYTF
TGCGCCAGCAGTGAGTCGACCCGGCGCCTTGGTGGCTACACCTTC
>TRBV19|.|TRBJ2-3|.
CASSPLDTDTQYF
TGTGCCAGTAGTCCCTTAGATACAGATACGCAGTATTTT
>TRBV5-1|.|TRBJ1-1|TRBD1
CASSLGQGVNTEAFF
TGCGCCAGCAGCCTAGGACAGGGGGTAAACACTGAAGCTTTCTTT
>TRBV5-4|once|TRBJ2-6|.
CASSLGSGLGVSGANVLTF
TGTGCCAGCAGCTTGGGATCCGGACTTGGGGTTTCTGGGGCCAACGTCCTGACTTTC
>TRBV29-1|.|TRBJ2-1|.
CSVWTGYNEQFF
TGCAGCGTCTGGACGGGTTACAATGAGCAGTTCTTC
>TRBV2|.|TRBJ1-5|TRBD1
CAARRDSLNSPQHF
TGTGCCGCCAGAAGGGACAGCCTAAATTCGCCCCAGCATTTT
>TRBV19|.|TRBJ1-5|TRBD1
CASATTGQSNQPQHF
TGTGCCAGTGCGACGACAGGGCAGAGCAATCAGCCCCAGCATTTT
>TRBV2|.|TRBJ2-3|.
CASNPQGRDTQYF
TGTGCCAGCAACCCCCAGGGTAGAGATACGCAGTATTTT
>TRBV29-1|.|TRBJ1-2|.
CSVTRTASLGYTF
TGCAGCGTCACTCGGACGGCATCCCTTGGCTACACCTTC
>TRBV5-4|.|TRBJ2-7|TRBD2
CASKGTSGIGEQYF
TGTGCCAGCAAAGGGACTAGCGGGATTGGCGAGCAGTACTTC
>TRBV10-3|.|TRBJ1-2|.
CATDTGRRNGYTF
TGTGCCACCGATACCGGGAGGAGAAACGGCTACACCTTC
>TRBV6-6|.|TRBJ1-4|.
CASSYSLRTAEEKLFF
TGTGCCAGCAGTTACTCCTTAAGGACAGCCGAGGAAAAACTGTTTTTT